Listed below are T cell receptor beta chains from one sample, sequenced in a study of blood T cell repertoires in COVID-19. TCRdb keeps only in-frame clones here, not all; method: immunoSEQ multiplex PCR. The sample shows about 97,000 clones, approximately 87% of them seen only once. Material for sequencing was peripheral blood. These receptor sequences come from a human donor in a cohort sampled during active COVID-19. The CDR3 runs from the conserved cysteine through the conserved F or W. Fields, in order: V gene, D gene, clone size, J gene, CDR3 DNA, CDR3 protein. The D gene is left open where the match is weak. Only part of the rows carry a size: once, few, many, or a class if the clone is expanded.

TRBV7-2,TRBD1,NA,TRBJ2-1,TGTGCCAGCAGCCCCGGGACAGCTTCCTACAATGAGCAGTTCTTC,CASSPGTASYNEQFF
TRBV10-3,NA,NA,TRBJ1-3,TGTGCCATCACTCAGAGGGCTGGAAACACCATATATTTT,CAITQRAGNTIYF
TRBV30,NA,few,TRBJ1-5,TGTGCCTGGAGTTTCGGACAAAATCAGCCCCAGCATTTT,CAWSFGQNQPQHF
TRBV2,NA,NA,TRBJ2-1,TGTGCCGGTCGGGATTCGGGCGTTACCTACAATGAGCAGTTCTTC,CAGRDSGVTYNEQFF
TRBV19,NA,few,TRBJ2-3,TGTGCCAGTAGTAGATCCGGGACGGAGGGAGATACGCAGTATTTT,CASSRSGTEGDTQYF
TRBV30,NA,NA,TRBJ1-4,TGTGCCTGGAGGCCGGACAGAGAAAAACTGTTTTTT,CAWRPDREKLFF
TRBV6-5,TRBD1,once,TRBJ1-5,TGTGCCAGCAGTTTCTCGGACAGGGCGAATCAGCCCCAGCATTTT,CASSFSDRANQPQHF
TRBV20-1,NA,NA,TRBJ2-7,TGCAGTGCCGTCGACTTCCCTGAGCAGTACTTC,CSAVDFPEQYF
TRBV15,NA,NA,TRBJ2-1,TGTGCCACCAGCGCACATAGCGGAAAGGGGAATGAGCAGTTCTTC,CATSAHSGKGNEQFF
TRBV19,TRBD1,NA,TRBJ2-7,TGTGCCAGTAGTTCGGGACAGGGGGCGCGGGAGCAGTACTTC,CASSSGQGAREQYF
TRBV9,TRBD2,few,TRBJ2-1,TGTGCCAGCAGCGTGTCTAGCGGGGGAGTCTATGAGCAGTTCTTC,CASSVSSGGVYEQFF
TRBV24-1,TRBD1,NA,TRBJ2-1,TGTGCCACCAGTGACACCGGGACAGGGGGCTACAATGAGCAGTTCTTC,CATSDTGTGGYNEQFF
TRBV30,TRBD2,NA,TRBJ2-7,TGTGCCTGGAGTCAAATAGGGACTAGCGGGGACTCCTACGAGCAGTACTTC,CAWSQIGTSGDSYEQYF
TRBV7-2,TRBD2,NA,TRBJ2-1,TGTGCCAGCAGCTTAGGTGTGGGCGGGGGTTACAATGAGCAGTTCTTC,CASSLGVGGGYNEQFF
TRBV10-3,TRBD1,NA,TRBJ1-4,TGTGCCATCAGTGAGTCGACCGGGACAGCTAATGAAAAACTGTTTTTT,CAISESTGTANEKLFF
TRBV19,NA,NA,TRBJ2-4,TGTGCCAGTAGTTTTGACAGGCGTCTAGCCAAAAACATTCAGTACTTC,CASSFDRRLAKNIQYF
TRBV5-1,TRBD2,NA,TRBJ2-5,TGCGCCAGCAGCTTGGCCCCCAGCGGCGGGGGAGGGACCCAGTACTTC,CASSLAPSGGGGTQYF
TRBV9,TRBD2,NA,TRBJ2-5,TGTGCCAGCAGCGTAACAGGACTAGCGGGGGCAGAGACCCAGTACTTC,CASSVTGLAGAETQYF
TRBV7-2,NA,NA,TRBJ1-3,TGTGCCAGCAGCTTAGCCCCGGGAGGCTCTGGAAACACCATATATTTT,CASSLAPGGSGNTIYF
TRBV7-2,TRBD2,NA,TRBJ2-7,TGTGCCAGCAGCTTAATCTCGACTAGCGGGAGGGGGTCCTACGAGCAGTACTTC,CASSLISTSGRGSYEQYF
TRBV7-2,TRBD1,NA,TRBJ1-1,TGTGCCAGCAGCGAACAGGGGACGGTGGGCACTGAAGCTTTCTTT,CASSEQGTVGTEAFF
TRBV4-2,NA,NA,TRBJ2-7,TGTGCCAGCAGCCAAGGAACGGTGATACCGAGCTCCTACGAGCAGTACTTC,CASSQGTVIPSSYEQYF
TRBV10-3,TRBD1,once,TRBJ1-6,TGTGCCATCAGTCCGTCGGGACAGAATAATTCACCCCTCCACTTT,CAISPSGQNNSPLHF
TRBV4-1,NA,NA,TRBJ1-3,TGCGCCAGTCTCTCTGGAAACACCATATATTTT,CASLSGNTIYF